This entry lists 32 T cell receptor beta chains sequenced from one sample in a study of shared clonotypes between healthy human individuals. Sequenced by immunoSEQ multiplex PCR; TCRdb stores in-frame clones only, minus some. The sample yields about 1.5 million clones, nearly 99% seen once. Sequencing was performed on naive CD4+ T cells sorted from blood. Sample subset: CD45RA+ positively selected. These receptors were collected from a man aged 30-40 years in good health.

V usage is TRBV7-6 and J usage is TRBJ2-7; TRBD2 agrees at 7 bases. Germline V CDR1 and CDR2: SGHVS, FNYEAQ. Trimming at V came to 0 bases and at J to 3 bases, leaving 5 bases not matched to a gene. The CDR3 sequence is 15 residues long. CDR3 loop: CASSLAQSGVYEQYF. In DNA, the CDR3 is TGTGCCAGCAGCTTAGCGCAAAGCGGGGTCTACGAGCAGTACTTC.

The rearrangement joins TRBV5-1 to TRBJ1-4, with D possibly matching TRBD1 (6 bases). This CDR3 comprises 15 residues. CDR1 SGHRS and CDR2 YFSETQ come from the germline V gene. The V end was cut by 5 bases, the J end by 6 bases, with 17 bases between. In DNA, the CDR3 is TGCGCCAGCAGTTCGAACGGGACACCAGATGAAAAACTGTTTTTT. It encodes CASSSNGTPDEKLFF.

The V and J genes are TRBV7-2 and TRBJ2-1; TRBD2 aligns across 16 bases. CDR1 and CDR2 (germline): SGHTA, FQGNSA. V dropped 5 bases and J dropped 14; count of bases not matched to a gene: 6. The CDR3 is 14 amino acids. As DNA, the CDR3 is TGTGCCAGCAGCCCGGGACTAGCGGGAGGGCCAGAGTTCTTC. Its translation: CASSPGLAGGPEFF.

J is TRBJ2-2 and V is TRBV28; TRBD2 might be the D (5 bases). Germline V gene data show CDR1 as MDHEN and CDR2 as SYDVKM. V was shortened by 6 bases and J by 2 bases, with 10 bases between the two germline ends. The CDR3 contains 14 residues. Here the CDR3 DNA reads TGTGCCAGCAGATTACGGGGAAACACCGGGGAGCTGTTTTTT. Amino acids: CASRLRGNTGELFF.

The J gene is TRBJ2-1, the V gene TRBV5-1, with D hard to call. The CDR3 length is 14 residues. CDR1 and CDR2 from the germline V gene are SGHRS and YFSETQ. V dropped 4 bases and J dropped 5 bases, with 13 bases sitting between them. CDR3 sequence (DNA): TGCGCCAGCAGCCGGGTTAAGCCCGACAATGAGCAGTTCTTC. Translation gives CASSRVKPDNEQFF.

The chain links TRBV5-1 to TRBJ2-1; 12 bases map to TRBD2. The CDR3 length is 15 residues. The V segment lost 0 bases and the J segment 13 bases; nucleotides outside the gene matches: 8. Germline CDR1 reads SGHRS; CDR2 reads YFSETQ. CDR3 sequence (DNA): TGCGCCAGCAGCTTGGCAGGGACTAGCGGGTTGAAACAGTTCTTC. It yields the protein CASSLAGTSGLKQFF.

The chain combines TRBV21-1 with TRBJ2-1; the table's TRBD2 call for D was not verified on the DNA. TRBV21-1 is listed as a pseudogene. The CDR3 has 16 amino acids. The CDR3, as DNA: TGTGCCAGCAGCAACGGCGGGAGGGAGTCCTACAATGAGCAGTTCTTC. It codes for CASSNGGRESYNEQFF.

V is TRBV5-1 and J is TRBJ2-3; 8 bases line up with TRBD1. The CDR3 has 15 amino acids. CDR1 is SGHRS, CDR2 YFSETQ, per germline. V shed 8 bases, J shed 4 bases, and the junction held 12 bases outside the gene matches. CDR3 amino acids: CASTTGARNADTQYF. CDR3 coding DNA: TGCGCCAGTACGACAGGGGCTCGTAATGCAGATACGCAGTATTTT. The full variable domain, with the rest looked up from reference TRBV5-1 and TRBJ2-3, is KAGVTQTPRYLIKTRGQQVTLSCSPISGHRSVSWYQQTPGQGLQFLFEYFSETQRNKGNFPGRFSGRQFSNSRSEMNVSTLELGDSALYLCASTTGARNADTQYFGPGTRLTVL.

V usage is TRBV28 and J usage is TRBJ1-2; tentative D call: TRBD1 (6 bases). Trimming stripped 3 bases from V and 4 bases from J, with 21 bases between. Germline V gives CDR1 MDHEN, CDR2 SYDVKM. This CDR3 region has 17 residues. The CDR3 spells CASSFSMDSTYRYGYTF. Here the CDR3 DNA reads TGTGCCAGCAGTTTCTCAATGGACAGTACCTACCGCTATGGCTACACCTTC.

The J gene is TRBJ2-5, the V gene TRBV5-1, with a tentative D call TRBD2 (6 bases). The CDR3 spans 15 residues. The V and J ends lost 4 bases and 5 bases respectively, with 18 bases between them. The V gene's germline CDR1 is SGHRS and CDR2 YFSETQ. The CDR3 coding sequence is TGCGCCAGCAGCCCTCGTTTTGGACGGGGGGAGACCCAGTACTTC. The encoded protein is CASSPRFGRGETQYF.

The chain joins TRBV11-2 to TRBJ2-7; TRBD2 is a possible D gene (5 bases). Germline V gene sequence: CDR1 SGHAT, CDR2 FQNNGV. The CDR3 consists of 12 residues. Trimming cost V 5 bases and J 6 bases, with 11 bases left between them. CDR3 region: CASSHAGGEQYF. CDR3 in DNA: TGTGCCAGCAGCCACGCGGGCGGCGAGCAGTACTTC. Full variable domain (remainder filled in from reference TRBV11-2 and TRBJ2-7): EAGVAQSPRYKIIEKRQSVAFWCNPISGHATLYWYQQILGQGPKLLIQFQNNGVVDDSQLPKDRFSAERLKGVDSTLKIQPAKLEDSAVYLCASSHAGGEQYFGPGTRLTVT.

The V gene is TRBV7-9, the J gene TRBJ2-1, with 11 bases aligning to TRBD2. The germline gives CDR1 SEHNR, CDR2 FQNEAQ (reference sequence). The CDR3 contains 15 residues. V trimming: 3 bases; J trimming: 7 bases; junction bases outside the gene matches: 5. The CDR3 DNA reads TGTGCCAGCAGCTTTAGCGGGAGGGCCGGGAATGAGCAGTTCTTC. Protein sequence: CASSFSGRAGNEQFF.

The CDR3 DNA is TGTGCCAGCAGTACGGGCGGGACGATTACAGATACGCAGTATTTT. Its protein product is CASSTGGTITDTQYF. J is TRBJ2-3 and V is TRBV5-4; weak D call: TRBD2 (6 bases). V shed 5 bases and J shed 3 bases, with 16 bases lying between them. In germline, CDR1 is SGHNT, CDR2 YYREEE (reference sequence). The CDR3 loop spans 15 amino acids.

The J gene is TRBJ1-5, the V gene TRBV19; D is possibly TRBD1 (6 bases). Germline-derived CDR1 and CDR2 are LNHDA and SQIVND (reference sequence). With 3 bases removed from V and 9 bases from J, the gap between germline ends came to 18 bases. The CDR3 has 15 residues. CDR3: CASSIGGRGYGPQHF. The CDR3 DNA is TGTGCCAGTAGTATTGGTGGCAGGGGCTACGGGCCCCAGCATTTT.

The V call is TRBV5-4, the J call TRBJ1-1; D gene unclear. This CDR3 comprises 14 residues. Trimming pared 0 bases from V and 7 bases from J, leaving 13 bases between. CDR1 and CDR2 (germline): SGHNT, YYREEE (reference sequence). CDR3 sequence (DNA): TGTGCCAGCAGCTTGGCCGGTCTGACCATTGAAGCTTTCTTT. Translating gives CASSLAGLTIEAFF.

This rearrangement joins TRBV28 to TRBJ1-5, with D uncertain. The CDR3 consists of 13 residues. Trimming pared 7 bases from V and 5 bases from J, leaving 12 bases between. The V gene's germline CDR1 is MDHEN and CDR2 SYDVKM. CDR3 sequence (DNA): TGTGCCAGCACGGTAGTGACCTATCAGCCCCAGCATTTT. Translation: CASTVVTYQPQHF.

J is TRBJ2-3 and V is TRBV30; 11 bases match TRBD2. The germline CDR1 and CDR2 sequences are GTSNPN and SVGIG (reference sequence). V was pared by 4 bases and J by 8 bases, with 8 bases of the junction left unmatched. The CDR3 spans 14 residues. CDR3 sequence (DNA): TGTGCCTGGATTTCTGGACTAGCGGGTTTTACGCAGTATTTT. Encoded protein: CAWISGLAGFTQYF.

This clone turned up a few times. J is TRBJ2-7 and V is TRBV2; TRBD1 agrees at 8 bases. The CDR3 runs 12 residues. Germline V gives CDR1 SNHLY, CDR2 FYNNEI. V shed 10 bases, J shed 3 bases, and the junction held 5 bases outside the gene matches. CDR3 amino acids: CATRDRGYEQYF. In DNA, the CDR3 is TGTGCCACGCGAGACAGGGGCTACGAGCAGTACTTC.

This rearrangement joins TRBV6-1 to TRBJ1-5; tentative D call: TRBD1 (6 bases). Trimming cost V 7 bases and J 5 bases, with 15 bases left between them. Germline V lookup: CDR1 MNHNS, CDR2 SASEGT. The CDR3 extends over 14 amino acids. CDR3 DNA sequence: TGTGCCAGCAACAAAAGGGGGGGCGATCAGCCCCAGCATTTT. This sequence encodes CASNKRGGDQPQHF.

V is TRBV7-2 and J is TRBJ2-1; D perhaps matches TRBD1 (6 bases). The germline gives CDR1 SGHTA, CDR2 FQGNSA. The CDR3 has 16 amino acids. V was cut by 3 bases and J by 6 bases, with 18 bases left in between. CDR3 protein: CASSFPGQLGSNEQFF. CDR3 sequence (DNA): TGTGCCAGCAGCTTTCCCGGACAGCTAGGGTCCAATGAGCAGTTCTTC.

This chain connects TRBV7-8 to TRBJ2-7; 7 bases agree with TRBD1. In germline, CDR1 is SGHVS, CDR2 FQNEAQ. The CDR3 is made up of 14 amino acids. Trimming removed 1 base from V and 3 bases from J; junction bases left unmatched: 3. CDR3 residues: CASSLGAGGYEQYF. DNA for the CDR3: TGTGCCAGCAGCTTAGGCGCAGGGGGCTACGAGCAGTACTTC. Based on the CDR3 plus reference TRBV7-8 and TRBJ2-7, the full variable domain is GAGVSQSPRYKVAKRGQDVALRCDPISGHVSLFWYQQALGQGPEFLTYFQNEAQLDKSGLPSDRFFAERPEGSVSTLKIQRTQQEDSAVYLCASSLGAGGYEQYFGPGTRLTVT.

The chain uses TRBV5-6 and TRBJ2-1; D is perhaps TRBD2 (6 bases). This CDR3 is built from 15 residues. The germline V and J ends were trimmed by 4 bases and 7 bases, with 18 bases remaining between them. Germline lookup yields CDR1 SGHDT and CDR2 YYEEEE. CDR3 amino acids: CASSPEGRSANEQFF. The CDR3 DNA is TGTGCCAGCAGCCCGGAGGGCCGCTCCGCTAATGAGCAGTTCTTC.

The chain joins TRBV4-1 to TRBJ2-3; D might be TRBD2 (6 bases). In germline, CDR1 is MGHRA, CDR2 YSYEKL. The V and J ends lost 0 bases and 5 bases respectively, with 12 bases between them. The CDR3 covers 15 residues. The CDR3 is CASSQERRVGDTQYF. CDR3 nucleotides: TGCGCCAGCAGCCAAGAAAGGAGGGTCGGAGATACGCAGTATTTT.

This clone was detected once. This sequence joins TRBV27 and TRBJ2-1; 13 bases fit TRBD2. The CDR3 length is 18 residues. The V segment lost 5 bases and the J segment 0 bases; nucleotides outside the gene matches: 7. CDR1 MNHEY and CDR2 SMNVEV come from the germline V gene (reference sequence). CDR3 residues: CASSRGLAGSSSYNEQFF. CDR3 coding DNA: TGTGCCAGCAGTAGGGGACTAGCGGGGTCGAGCTCCTACAATGAGCAGTTCTTC.

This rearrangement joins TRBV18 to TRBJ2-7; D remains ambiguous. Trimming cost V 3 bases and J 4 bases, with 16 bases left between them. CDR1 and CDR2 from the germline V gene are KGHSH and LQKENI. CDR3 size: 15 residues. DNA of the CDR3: TGTGCCAGCTCACCCGGATCTAACACCTTATACGAGCAGTACTTC. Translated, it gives CASSPGSNTLYEQYF.

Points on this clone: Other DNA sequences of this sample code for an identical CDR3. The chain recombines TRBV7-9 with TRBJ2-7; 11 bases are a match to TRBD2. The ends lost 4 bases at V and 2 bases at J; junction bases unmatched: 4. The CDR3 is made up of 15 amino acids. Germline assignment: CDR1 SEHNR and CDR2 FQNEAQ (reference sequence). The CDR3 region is CASSSGLAGPYEQYF. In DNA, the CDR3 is TGTGCCAGCAGCTCCGGACTAGCGGGTCCCTACGAGCAGTACTTC.

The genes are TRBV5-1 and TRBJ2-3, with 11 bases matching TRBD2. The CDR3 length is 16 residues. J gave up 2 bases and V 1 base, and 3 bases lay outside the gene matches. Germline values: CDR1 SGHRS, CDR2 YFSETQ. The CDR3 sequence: CASSLTTSGVTDTQYF. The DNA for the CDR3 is TGCGCCAGCAGCTTGACGACTAGCGGGGTCACAGATACGCAGTATTTT.

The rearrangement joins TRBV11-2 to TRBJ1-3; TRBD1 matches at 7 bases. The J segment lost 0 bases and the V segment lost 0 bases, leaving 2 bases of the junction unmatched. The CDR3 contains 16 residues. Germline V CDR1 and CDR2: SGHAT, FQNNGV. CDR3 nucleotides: TGTGCCAGCAGCTTAGAGGGACAGAGCTCTGGAAACACCATATATTTT. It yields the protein CASSLEGQSSGNTIYF.

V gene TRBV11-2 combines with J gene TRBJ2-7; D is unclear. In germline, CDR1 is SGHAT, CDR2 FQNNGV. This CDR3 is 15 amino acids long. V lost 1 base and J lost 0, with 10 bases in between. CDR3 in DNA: TGTGCCAGCAGCTTAGTTGGGCCGCCCTCCTACGAGCAGTACTTC. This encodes CASSLVGPPSYEQYF. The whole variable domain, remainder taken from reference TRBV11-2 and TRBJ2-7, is EAGVAQSPRYKIIEKRQSVAFWCNPISGHATLYWYQQILGQGPKLLIQFQNNGVVDDSQLPKDRFSAERLKGVDSTLKIQPAKLEDSAVYLCASSLVGPPSYEQYFGPGTRLTVT.

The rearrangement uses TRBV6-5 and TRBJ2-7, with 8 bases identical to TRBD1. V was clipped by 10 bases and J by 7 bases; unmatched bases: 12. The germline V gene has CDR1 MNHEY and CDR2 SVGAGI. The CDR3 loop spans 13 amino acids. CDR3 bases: TGTGCCACCAGGGGTCAGGGGGCGAGGGAGCAGTACTTC. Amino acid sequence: CATRGQGAREQYF.

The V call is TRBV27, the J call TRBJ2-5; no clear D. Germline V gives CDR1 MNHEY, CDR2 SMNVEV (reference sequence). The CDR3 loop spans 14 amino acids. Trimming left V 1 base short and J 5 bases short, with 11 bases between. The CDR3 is CASSLLGFGETQYF. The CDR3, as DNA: TGTGCCAGCAGTTTATTAGGGTTCGGTGAGACCCAGTACTTC.

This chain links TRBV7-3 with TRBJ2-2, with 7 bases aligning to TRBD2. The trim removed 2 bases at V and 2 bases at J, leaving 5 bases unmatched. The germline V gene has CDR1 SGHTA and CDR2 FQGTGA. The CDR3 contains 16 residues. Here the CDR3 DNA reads TGTGCCAGCAGCTTATTTGCTAGCGGAAACACCGGGGAGCTGTTTTTT. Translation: CASSLFASGNTGELFF.